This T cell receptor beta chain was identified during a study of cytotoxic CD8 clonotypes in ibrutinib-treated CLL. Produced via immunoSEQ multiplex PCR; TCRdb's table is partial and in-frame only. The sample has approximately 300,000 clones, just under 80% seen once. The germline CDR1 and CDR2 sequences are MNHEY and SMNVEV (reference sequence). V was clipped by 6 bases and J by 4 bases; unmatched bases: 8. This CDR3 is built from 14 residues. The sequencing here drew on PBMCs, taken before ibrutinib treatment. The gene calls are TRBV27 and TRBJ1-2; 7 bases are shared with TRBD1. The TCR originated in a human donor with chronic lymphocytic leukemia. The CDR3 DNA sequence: TGTGCCAGCAGAACTCCGGGACAGCTCTATGGCTACACCTTC. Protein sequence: CASRTPGQLYGYTF.